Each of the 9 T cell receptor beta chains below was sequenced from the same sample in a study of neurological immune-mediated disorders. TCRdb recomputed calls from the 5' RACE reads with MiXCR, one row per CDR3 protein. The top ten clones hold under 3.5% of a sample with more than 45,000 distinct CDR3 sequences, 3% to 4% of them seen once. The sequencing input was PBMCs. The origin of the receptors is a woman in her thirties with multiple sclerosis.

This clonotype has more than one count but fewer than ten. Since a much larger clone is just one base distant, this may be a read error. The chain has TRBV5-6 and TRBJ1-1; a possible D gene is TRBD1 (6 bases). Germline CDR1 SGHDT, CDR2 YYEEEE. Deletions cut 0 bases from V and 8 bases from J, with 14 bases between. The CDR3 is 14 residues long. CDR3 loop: CASSLALGGPEAFF. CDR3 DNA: TGTGCCAGCAGCTTGGCCTTAGGGGGACCGGAAGCTTTCTTT.

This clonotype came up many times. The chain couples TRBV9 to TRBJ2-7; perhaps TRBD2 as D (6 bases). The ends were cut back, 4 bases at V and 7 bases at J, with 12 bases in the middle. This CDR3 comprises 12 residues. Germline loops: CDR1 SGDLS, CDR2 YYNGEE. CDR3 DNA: TGTGCCAGCAGCCCGGGAGACGGGGAGCAGTACTTC. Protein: CASSPGDGEQYF. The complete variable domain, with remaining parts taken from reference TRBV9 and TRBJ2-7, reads DSGVTQTPKHLITATGQRVTLRCSPRSGDLSVYWYQQSLDQGLQFLIQYYNGEERAKGNILERFSAQQFPDLHSELNLSSLELGDSALYFCASSPGDGEQYFGPGTRLTVT.

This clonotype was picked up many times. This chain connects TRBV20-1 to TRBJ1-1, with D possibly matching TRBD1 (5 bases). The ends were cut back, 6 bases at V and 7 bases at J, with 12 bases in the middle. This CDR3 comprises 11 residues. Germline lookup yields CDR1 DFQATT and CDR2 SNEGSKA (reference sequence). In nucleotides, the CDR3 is TGCAGTGCAAGGGACCCCAATGAAGCTTTCTTT. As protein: CSARDPNEAFF.

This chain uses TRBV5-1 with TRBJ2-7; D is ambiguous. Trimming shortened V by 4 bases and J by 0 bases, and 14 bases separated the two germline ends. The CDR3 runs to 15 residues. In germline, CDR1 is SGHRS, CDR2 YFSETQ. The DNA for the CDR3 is TGCGCCAGCAGCCCTCGACCGGGCCTCTCCTACGAGCAGTACTTC. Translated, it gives CASSPRPGLSYEQYF. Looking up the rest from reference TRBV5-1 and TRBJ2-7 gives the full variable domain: KAGVTQTPRYLIKTRGQQVTLSCSPISGHRSVSWYQQTPGQGLQFLFEYFSETQRNKGNFPGRFSGRQFSNSRSEMNVSTLELGDSALYLCASSPRPGLSYEQYFGPGTRLTVT.

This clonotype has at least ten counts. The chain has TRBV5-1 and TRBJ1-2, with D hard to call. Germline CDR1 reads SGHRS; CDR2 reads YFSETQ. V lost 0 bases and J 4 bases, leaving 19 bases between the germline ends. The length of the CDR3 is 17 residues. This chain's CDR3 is CASSLGTASLGFYGYTF. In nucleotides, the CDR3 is TGCGCCAGCAGCTTGGGGACCGCGTCTTTGGGGTTCTATGGCTACACCTTC.

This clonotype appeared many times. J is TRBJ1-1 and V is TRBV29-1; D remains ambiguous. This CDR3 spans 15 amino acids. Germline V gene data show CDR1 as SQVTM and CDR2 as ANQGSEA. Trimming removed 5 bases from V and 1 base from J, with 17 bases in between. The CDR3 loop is CSVLAYGSGNTEAFF. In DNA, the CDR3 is TGCAGCGTTTTGGCGTACGGGTCCGGGAACACTGAAGCTTTCTTT.

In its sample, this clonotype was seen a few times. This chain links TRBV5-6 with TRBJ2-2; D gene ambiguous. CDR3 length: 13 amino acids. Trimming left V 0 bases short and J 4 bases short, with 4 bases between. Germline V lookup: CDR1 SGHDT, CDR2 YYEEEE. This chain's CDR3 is CASSLESTGELFF. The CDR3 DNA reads TGTGCCAGCAGCTTGGAGAGCACCGGGGAGCTGTTTTTT.

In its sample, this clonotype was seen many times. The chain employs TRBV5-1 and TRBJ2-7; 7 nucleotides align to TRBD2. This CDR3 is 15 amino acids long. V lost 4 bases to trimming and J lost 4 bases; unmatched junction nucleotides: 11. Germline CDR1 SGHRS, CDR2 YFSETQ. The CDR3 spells CASSEGTRAGYEQYF. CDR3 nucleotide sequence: TGCGCCAGCAGCGAGGGGACTCGAGCGGGATACGAGCAGTACTTC.

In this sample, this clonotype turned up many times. In nucleotides, the CDR3 is TGCGCCAGCAGCTTACTTAGGGGAGGGTTGAACACTGAAGCTTTCTTT. It encodes CASSLLRGGLNTEAFF. V and J are TRBV5-1 and TRBJ1-1; D is perhaps TRBD1 (5 bases). Germline assignment: CDR1 SGHRS and CDR2 YFSETQ. CDR3 length: 16 residues. V lost 2 bases, J lost 0 bases, and 14 bases lay in between.